This is a list of T cell receptor beta chains from one sample in a study of blood T cell repertoires in COVID-19. Measured with immunoSEQ multiplex PCR; TCRdb has only the in-frame clones, and not every one. The data hold tens of thousands of clones, with about 88% observed a single time. The sequencing sample was made of peripheral blood. The receptors stem from a woman between 50 and 59 years old with active COVID-19. Both conserved end residues are part of each CDR3. The D gene is left open where the match is weak. A row's size may be missing; if present it is once, few, many or a size class.

TRBJ2-1,NA,TRBV7-9,NA,TGTGCCAGCAGCCTGGGGGGTAGCGGCTACAATGAGCAGTTCTTC,CASSLGGSGYNEQFF
TRBJ2-1,NA,TRBV6-7,NA,TGTGCCAGCAGTTACTCACTGACTAGCAATGAGCAGTTCTTC,CASSYSLTSNEQFF
TRBJ1-1,NA,TRBV10-3,TRBD1,TGTGCCACCCGGGGGGACAGGGGCGGGAACACTGAAGCTTTCTTT,CATRGDRGGNTEAFF
TRBJ2-7,NA,TRBV29-1,TRBD2,TGCAGCGTTCGGGGGGAGAACTCCTACGAGCAGTACTTC,CSVRGENSYEQYF
TRBJ1-2,NA,TRBV25-1,TRBD1,TGTGCCAGCGGACAGGGGGCTAATGGCTACACCTTC,CASGQGANGYTF
TRBJ2-3,NA,TRBV5-3,TRBD1,TGTGCCAGAAGCTTGACAGGGGCGAGAAGCACAGATACGCAGTATTTT,CARSLTGARSTDTQYF
TRBJ2-3,NA,TRBV10-3,TRBD2,TGTGCCATCAGTGAGCCCCTTGGCGGGAGTGGCACAGATACGCAGTATTTT,CAISEPLGGSGTDTQYF
TRBJ1-1,NA,TRBV3-1/TRBV3-2,NA,TGTGCCAGCAGCCAAAACCAGGTGAACACTGAAGCTTTCTTT,CASSQNQVNTEAFF
TRBJ2-7,NA,TRBV6-5,NA,TGTGCCAGCAGAAGGGTCAGGGGAACTAGCGTCGAGCAGTACTTC,CASRRVRGTSVEQYF
TRBJ2-5,NA,TRBV29-1,TRBD1,TGCAGCGTTGAAGGGACAGGGCCAGAGACCCAGTACTTC,CSVEGTGPETQYF
TRBJ2-7,NA,TRBV5-5,NA,TGTGCCAGCAGCTTTGAGACAGGCAGCTACGAGCAGTACTTC,CASSFETGSYEQYF
TRBJ1-5,NA,TRBV7-9,NA,TGTGCCAGCAGCCGACACCAGGGGAGCCAGCCCCAGCATTTT,CASSRHQGSQPQHF
TRBJ2-3,NA,TRBV30,NA,TGTGCCTGGAGTGCTGGAACAGCTGGGACAGATACGCAGTATTTT,CAWSAGTAGTDTQYF
TRBJ1-1,once,TRBV18,NA,TGTGCCAGCTCACCCCCAACAGTGAAGAACACTGAAGCTTTCTTT,CASSPPTVKNTEAFF
TRBJ1-2,NA,TRBV30,NA,TGTGCCGGGGGGGAAGTTGGGCAAGCTAACTATGGCTACACCTTC,CAGGEVGQANYGYTF
TRBJ2-1,NA,TRBV10-3,NA,TGTGCCATCAGAAAGGAGAGCGACAATGAGCAGTTCTTC,CAIRKESDNEQFF
TRBJ2-2,NA,TRBV30,NA,TGTGCCTGGAGGTGGCTGGCCGGGGAGCTGTTTTTT,CAWRWLAGELFF
TRBJ2-7,NA,TRBV5-1,NA,TGCGCCAGCAGCTTGTCGGGACACTACGAGCAGTACTTC,CASSLSGHYEQYF
TRBJ1-1,NA,TRBV6-1,TRBD1,TGTGCCAGCAGTGTATCCGGGACAGGAGCCGCCGTGAACACTGAAGCTTTCTTT,CASSVSGTGAAVNTEAFF
TRBJ2-1,NA,TRBV4-1,NA,TGCGCCAGCAGCCCAAGAGTAGCGCCTTCCTACAATGAGCAGTTCTTC,CASSPRVAPSYNEQFF
TRBJ1-4,NA,TRBV6-5,NA,TGTGCCAGCAGTCAGGGGACCTGGCCTGAAAAACTGTTTTTT,CASSQGTWPEKLFF
TRBJ2-7,NA,TRBV2,TRBD1,TGTGCCAGCAGGAGGGCAGGGGGTGCCTACGAGCAGTACTTC,CASRRAGGAYEQYF
TRBJ2-1,NA,TRBV18,NA,TGTGCCAGCTCACCCGACTACCCCAACAATGAGCAGTTCTTC,CASSPDYPNNEQFF
TRBJ2-1,NA,TRBV19,TRBD1,TGTGCCAGTAGCTCTCTCCCGGGACAGGGTTTAGATGAGCAGTTCTTC,CASSSLPGQGLDEQFF
TRBJ1-2,NA,TRBV5-4,TRBD1,TGTGCCAGCAGCTCGCAGGGACAGGGGAACTATGGCTACACCTTC,CASSSQGQGNYGYTF
TRBJ2-3,NA,TRBV27,NA,TGTGCCAGCAGTTTTGAGGGTCCACAGGGTTCGGATACGCAGTATTTT,CASSFEGPQGSDTQYF
TRBJ2-1,few,TRBV19,TRBD2,TGTGCCAGTAGTAGGAGCGGGGTATACAATGAGCAGTTCTTC,CASSRSGVYNEQFF
TRBJ2-7,NA,TRBV28,TRBD1,TGTGCCAGCAGCCCCAGACGGGACAGGGTCCACGAGCAGTACTTC,CASSPRRDRVHEQYF
TRBJ2-7,NA,TRBV2,NA,TGTGCCAGCTTTCCTGAACGGGGCGGGATTACCTACGAGCAGTACTTC,CASFPERGGITYEQYF
TRBJ1-2,NA,TRBV7-8,NA,TGTGCCAGCAGCTTAGCGGGGGGGCAAGGCGGTGGCTACACCTTC,CASSLAGGQGGGYTF
TRBJ2-7,NA,TRBV5-4,NA,TGTGCCAGCAGTGGGCGCACCTGGGACGAGCAGTACTTC,CASSGRTWDEQYF
TRBJ2-5,NA,TRBV12-5,NA,TGTGCTAGTGGCTCGCGGGAGACCCAGTACTTC,CASGSRETQYF
TRBJ2-3,NA,TRBV30,NA,TGTGCCTGGAGTTCCAGGGGCGCAGATACGCAGTATTTT,CAWSSRGADTQYF
TRBJ2-5,NA,TRBV7-6,TRBD1,TGTGCCAGCAGCTTGCGGACAGGGGGCGCACCGGAGACCCAGTACTTC,CASSLRTGGAPETQYF
TRBJ1-2,NA,TRBV28,TRBD1,TGTGCCAGCAGTTTAACCCCCGTGACAGGGGCCGGCTACACCTTC,CASSLTPVTGAGYTF
TRBJ2-1,NA,TRBV6-4,NA,TGTGCCAGCAGTGACGGCGGCTCTAGGGGCGATGAGCAGTTCTTC,CASSDGGSRGDEQFF
TRBJ1-2,NA,TRBV30,TRBD1,TGTGCCTGGAGTGTAGGGGGCGACTATGGCTACACCTTC,CAWSVGGDYGYTF
TRBJ2-3,NA,TRBV5-6,NA,TGTGCCAGCCGGCGGGGATCGAGCACAGATACGCAGTATTTT,CASRRGSSTDTQYF
TRBJ1-2,NA,TRBV6-6,NA,TGTGCCAGCAGTGCCCCAGGGGTCCTCCTCTATGGCTACACCTTC,CASSAPGVLLYGYTF
TRBJ1-5,NA,TRBV3-1/TRBV3-2,NA,TGTGCCAGCAGCGAGATCAATCAGCCCCAGCATTTT,CASSEINQPQHF
TRBJ2-1,NA,TRBV5-4,TRBD2,TGTGCCAGCAGCCCCGGTATTAGCGGGAGGGGGAATGAGCAGTTCTTC,CASSPGISGRGNEQFF
TRBJ2-2,many,TRBV5-1,TRBD1,TGCGCCAGCAGCTCCGGACAGGGACCGGACACCGGGGAGCTGTTTTTT,CASSSGQGPDTGELFF
TRBJ2-5,NA,TRBV7-9,TRBD2,TGTGCCAGCAGCTCTCGGGCTAGCGGGAGGTCGGAGACCCAGTACTTC,CASSSRASGRSETQYF
TRBJ2-3,NA,TRBV5-1,TRBD2,TGCGCCAGCAGCTTGGCGGGCCGGGAGGGCCTAGATACGCAGTATTTT,CASSLAGREGLDTQYF
TRBJ2-7,NA,TRBV27,NA,TGTGCCAGCAGTCCTCCCGGGGCCTACGAGCAGTACTTC,CASSPPGAYEQYF
TRBJ1-6,NA,TRBV5-6,TRBD1,TGTGCCAGCAGCTTGGCCGGGACAGGGCTTAATTCACCCCTCCACTTT,CASSLAGTGLNSPLHF
TRBJ1-1,NA,TRBV7-9,NA,TGTGCCAGCAGCGTCGTGGAAGGACTCGCCGAAGCTTTCTTT,CASSVVEGLAEAFF
TRBJ2-2,few,TRBV7-9,NA,TGTGCCAGCAGCGCGACGGGAGTTTTTACCGGGGAGCTGTTTTTT,CASSATGVFTGELFF
TRBJ2-7,NA,TRBV27,TRBD1,TGTGCCAGCAGTCAACACCGGGACAGGGTGAGGGAGCAGTACTTC,CASSQHRDRVREQYF
TRBJ2-3,NA,TRBV9,TRBD1,TGTGCCAGCAGCGTAGCGGGACAGGGGCCAGATACGCAGTATTTT,CASSVAGQGPDTQYF
TRBJ2-2,NA,TRBV7-9,NA,TGTGCCAGCAGCTTACCTGCTCCAGGGCGGACCGGGGAGCTGTTTTTT,CASSLPAPGRTGELFF
TRBJ1-2,NA,TRBV12-3/TRBV12-4,NA,TGTGCCAGCAGGCCCGGGGATTATGGCTACACCTTC,CASRPGDYGYTF
TRBJ1-2,NA,TRBV7-8,TRBD1,TGTGCCAGCAGCATCTCCGGGACAGGGGACTATGGCTACACCTTC,CASSISGTGDYGYTF
TRBJ2-3,NA,TRBV27,NA,TGTGCCAGCAGCCCTACTGGAGATACGCAGTATTTT,CASSPTGDTQYF
TRBJ2-2,NA,TRBV29-1,TRBD2,TGCAGCGTAGCGGGAGGGGACACCGGGGAGCTGTTTTTT,CSVAGGDTGELFF
TRBJ2-5,NA,TRBV5-1,TRBD1,TGCGCCAGCAGCTTATCGGGACAGGGAGGAGAGACCCAGTACTTC,CASSLSGQGGETQYF
TRBJ1-2,few,TRBV28,NA,TGTGCCAGCAGGCGGTTAGGGACAACTAACTATGGCTACACCTTC,CASRRLGTTNYGYTF
TRBJ1-1,few,TRBV29-1,TRBD1,TGCAGCGTGCGGGACAGGGGAGGGACTGAAGCTTTCTTT,CSVRDRGGTEAFF
TRBJ2-7,once,TRBV28,TRBD2,TGTGCCAGCAGTACCGGGACTAGCGGGAGGGCCGAGCAGTACTTC,CASSTGTSGRAEQYF
TRBJ2-1,NA,TRBV5-5,NA,TGTGCCGCCCGGAGGGAGTATGAGCAGTTCTTC,CAARREYEQFF